The rows below give T cell receptor beta chains drawn from one sample of a study of cytomegalovirus exposure and HLA in healthy donors. The repertoire was sequenced with immunoSEQ multiplex PCR; TCRdb's copy has only in-frame clones and lacks some. The repertoire consists of fewer than 200,000 clones, with around 81% occurring once and the leading ten covering about 2.2%. Sequencing was carried out using PBMCs. The receptors were gathered from a woman between 25 and 40 years old in good health and CMV-seronegative. The CDR3 runs from the conserved cysteine through the conserved F or W. The order of the fields is clone size, V gene, J gene, D gene, CDR3 protein, CDR3 DNA. D genes are given only for firm matches. The size of a clone is reported for some rows only, either as once, few or many, or as a class for expanded clones.

>.|TRBV27|TRBJ1-4|.
CASSWRGFDEKLFF
TGTGCCAGCAGTTGGAGGGGTTTCGATGAAAAACTGTTTTTT
>.|TRBV4-3|TRBJ1-4|.
CASSQDSRGWANEKLFF
TGCGCCAGCAGCCAAGATTCCCGCGGGTGGGCTAATGAAAAACTGTTTTTT
>.|TRBV2|TRBJ2-7|TRBD1
CASTGGYEQYF
TGTGCCAGCACAGGGGGCTACGAGCAGTACTTC
>.|TRBV9|TRBJ2-1|TRBD2
CASSGIAGEKYNEQFF
TGTGCCAGCAGCGGAATAGCGGGAGAGAAGTACAATGAGCAGTTCTTC
>once|TRBV9|TRBJ2-7|.
CASSATTGLPSEQYF
TGTGCCAGCAGCGCAACCACGGGACTGCCTTCCGAGCAGTACTTC
>.|TRBV6-1|TRBJ2-7|TRBD2
CASSVAGGPYGQYF
TGTGCCAGCAGTGTAGCGGGAGGGCCCTACGGGCAGTACTTC
>.|TRBV10-3|TRBJ2-7|.
CAISEPRTVRYEQYF
TGTGCCATCAGTGAGCCCCGGACAGTCCGCTACGAGCAGTACTTC
>once|TRBV12-5|TRBJ2-5|TRBD2
CASGSTSGKRETQYF
TGTGCTAGTGGTTCGACTAGCGGGAAACGAGAGACCCAGTACTTC
>.|TRBV21-1|TRBJ1-5|.
CASSKTTGQEDQPQHF
TGTGCCAGCAGCAAAACAACGGGACAGGAGGACCAGCCCCAGCATTTT
>.|TRBV7-9|TRBJ1-1|.
CASSLGDFHLAEAFF
TGTGCCAGCAGCTTAGGGGACTTCCACTTGGCTGAAGCTTTCTTT
>.|TRBV2|TRBJ2-1|TRBD1
CASRAGTGVYNEQFF
TGTGCCAGCAGAGCAGGGACAGGGGTTTACAATGAGCAGTTCTTC
>once|TRBV2|TRBJ1-2|.
CASSVGNGYTF
TGTGCCAGCAGTGTCGGGAATGGCTACACCTTC
>.|TRBV6-1|TRBJ2-5|TRBD1
CASSDGTGGWETQYF
TGTGCCAGCAGCGACGGGACAGGGGGCTGGGAGACCCAGTACTTC
>.|TRBV28|TRBJ2-7|.
CASSWTNSYEQYF
TGTGCCAGCAGTTGGACAAATTCCTACGAGCAGTACTTC
>.|TRBV7-2|TRBJ2-1|TRBD2
CASSPSGGAGEQFF
TGTGCCAGCAGCCCTAGCGGGGGGGCCGGTGAGCAGTTCTTC
>.|TRBV27|TRBJ1-2|.
CASSSTPRHNYGYTF
TGTGCCAGCAGTTCTACCCCGAGACATAACTATGGCTACACCTTC
>.|TRBV10-3|TRBJ2-4|.
CAISEVRESLAKNIQYF
TGTGCCATCAGTGAGGTTCGGGAGTCTCTAGCCAAAAACATTCAGTACTTC
>few|TRBV7-2|TRBJ2-5|.
CASSLGGTPQGTQYF
TGTGCCAGCAGCTTGGGGGGGACACCCCAAGGGACCCAGTACTTC
>.|TRBV5-1|TRBJ1-1|TRBD1
CASSAADRDGTEAFF
TGCGCCAGCAGCGCGGCAGACAGGGATGGAACCGAAGCTTTCTTT
>.|TRBV7-2|TRBJ2-7|TRBD1
CASSLGGQGSFGEQYF
TGTGCCAGCAGCTTAGGGGGACAGGGAAGTTTCGGCGAGCAGTACTTC
>.|TRBV7-2|TRBJ2-3|.
CASRLGSGTDTQYF
TGTGCCAGCAGGTTGGGTAGCGGCACAGATACGCAGTATTTT
>few|TRBV6-5|TRBJ1-1|TRBD1
CASSHGTGYTEAFF
TGTGCCAGCAGCCACGGGACAGGGTACACTGAAGCTTTCTTT
>.|TRBV27|TRBJ1-3|.
CASSPLDTSGNTIYF
TGTGCCAGCAGTCCCCTGGACACCTCTGGAAACACCATATATTTT
>.|TRBV11-3|TRBJ2-7|.
CASSCQGCDEQYF
TGTGCCAGCAGCTGTCAGGGGTGTGACGAGCAGTACTTC
>.|TRBV7-8|TRBJ2-1|TRBD2
CASSAGTSGIHEQFF
TGTGCCAGCAGCGCAGGGACTAGCGGGATCCATGAGCAGTTCTTC
>few|TRBV11-2|TRBJ1-5|.
CASSQQDQPQHF
TGTGCCAGCAGCCAGCAGGATCAGCCCCAGCATTTT
>.|TRBV11-2|TRBJ1-6|.
CASSSRAEFYNSPLHF
TGTGCCAGCAGCTCCAGAGCGGAATTTTATAATTCACCCCTCCACTTT
>.|TRBV18|TRBJ1-5|.
CASSQGSNQPQHF
TGTGCCAGCTCACAGGGGAGCAATCAGCCCCAGCATTTT
>few|TRBV6-4|TRBJ2-3|.
CASSDEASTDTQYF
TGTGCCAGCAGTGATGAAGCTAGCACAGATACGCAGTATTTT
>once|TRBV2|TRBJ2-1|TRBD2
CATLGPAGGNNEQFF
TGTGCCACCCTAGGGCCAGCGGGAGGCAACAATGAGCAGTTCTTC
>.|TRBV28|TRBJ2-7|TRBD2
CASSPWTSPYEQYF
TGTGCCAGCAGTCCTTGGACTAGTCCTTACGAGCAGTACTTC
>.|TRBV9|TRBJ2-7|.
CASSVGQGGPYEQYF
TGTGCCAGCAGCGTAGGACAGGGAGGTCCCTACGAGCAGTACTTC
>.|TRBV4-3|TRBJ2-7|.
CASSQEFRGAAYEQYF
TGCGCCAGCAGCCAAGAATTTCGGGGAGCAGCGTACGAGCAGTACTTC
>.|TRBV19|TRBJ1-2|TRBD1
CASTSFETGGAGYTF
TGTGCCAGTACCTCCTTCGAGACAGGGGGCGCTGGCTACACCTTC
>.|TRBV5-1|TRBJ1-3|TRBD1
CASSLVTGDISSGNTIYF
TGCGCCAGCAGCTTGGTAACAGGGGATATTTCCTCTGGAAACACCATATATTTT
>once|TRBV7-8|TRBJ2-3|TRBD2
CASSLIAGGPGTDTQYF
TGTGCCAGCAGCCTGATAGCGGGGGGGCCCGGCACAGATACGCAGTATTTT
>.|TRBV29-1|TRBJ1-5|TRBD1
CSVQTGERQPQHF
TGCAGCGTTCAAACAGGGGAACGGCAGCCCCAGCATTTT
>.|TRBV28|TRBJ2-6|TRBD1
CASGELSTGQVSGANGLTF
TGTGCCAGCGGGGAGTTATCCACGGGACAGGTCTCTGGGGCCAACGGCCTGACTTTC
>.|TRBV16|TRBJ1-6|.
CASSPYFDSPLHF
TGTGCCAGCAGCCCCTACTTCGATTCACCCCTCCACTTT
>.|TRBV7-2|TRBJ2-3|.
CASSLVSISTDTQYF
TGTGCCAGCAGCTTAGTTAGCATTAGCACAGATACGCAGTATTTT
>.|TRBV9|TRBJ2-7|TRBD1
CASSPWTGGGEQYF
TGTGCCAGCAGCCCCTGGACAGGGGGCGGTGAGCAGTACTTC
>.|TRBV6-5|TRBJ2-5|.
CATRVSPGETQYF
TGTGCCACCCGGGTCTCCCCGGGGGAGACCCAGTACTTC
>.|TRBV4-3|TRBJ2-7|.
CASSQVLLFRDSYEQYF
TGCGCCAGCAGCCAAGTTCTCTTATTCAGGGACTCCTACGAGCAGTACTTC
>.|TRBV19|TRBJ2-2|TRBD2
CASSILTSDDGELFF
TGTGCCAGTAGTATCCTTACTAGCGATGACGGGGAGCTGTTTTTT
>.|TRBV5-1|TRBJ1-4|.
CASSLVGRGTNEKLFF
TGCGCCAGCAGCTTGGTTGGGCGGGGAACTAATGAAAAACTGTTTTTT
>.|TRBV19|TRBJ2-7|.
CASRGPTGKLPYEQYF
TGTGCCAGTAGGGGACCGACAGGAAAACTTCCCTACGAGCAGTACTTC
>.|TRBV6-6|TRBJ1-5|.
CASREDSENQPQHF
TGTGCCAGCAGGGAGGACAGCGAGAATCAGCCCCAGCATTTT
>few|TRBV6-1|TRBJ1-2|TRBD1
CASRETTGENYGYTF
TGTGCCAGCAGAGAGACGACAGGGGAGAACTATGGCTACACCTTC
>.|TRBV28|TRBJ2-3|TRBD1
CASSGGQGGADTQYF
TGTGCCAGCAGTGGCGGACAGGGTGGGGCAGATACGCAGTATTTT
>.|TRBV19|TRBJ2-5|TRBD1
CASSIARGPQETQYF
TGTGCCAGTAGTATCGCCAGGGGGCCCCAAGAGACCCAGTACTTC
>.|TRBV6-6|TRBJ1-5|.
CASSLTGYSNQPQHF
TGTGCCAGCAGTTTGACGGGATATAGCAATCAGCCCCAGCATTTT
>.|TRBV7-9|TRBJ2-5|.
CASSLVLETQYF
TGTGCCAGCAGCTTAGTTCTTGAGACCCAGTACTTC
>.|TRBV29-1|TRBJ2-1|TRBD2
CSVLGELASEQFF
TGCAGCGTTCTGGGCGAACTAGCGTCTGAGCAGTTCTTC
>.|TRBV19|TRBJ1-5|TRBD1
CASSIVGQAFSNQPQHF
TGTGCCAGTAGTATAGTGGGACAGGCTTTTAGCAATCAGCCCCAGCATTTT
>.|TRBV23-1|TRBJ1-6|.
CASGAGGYSPLHF
TGCGCCAGCGGGGCGGGGGGGTATTCACCCCTCCACTTT
>.|TRBV9|TRBJ2-7|TRBD1
CASSPRTGAYEQYF
TGTGCCAGCAGCCCCCGGACAGGGGCCTACGAGCAGTACTTC
>.|TRBV7-9|TRBJ1-6|TRBD1
CASSLTTGGNSPLHF
TGTGCCAGCAGCTTAACGACAGGGGGTAATTCACCCCTCCACTTT
>.|TRBV10-3|TRBJ2-7|.
CAISLGQSSYEQYF
TGTGCCATCAGCCTAGGACAGAGCTCCTACGAGCAGTACTTC
>.|TRBV10-1|TRBJ2-3|.
CASSLDRIGADTQYF
TGCGCCAGCAGCCTCGACAGGATCGGAGCAGATACGCAGTATTTT